The rows below give T cell receptor beta chains drawn from one sample of a study of T cell responses to AZD1222 COVID-19 vaccine. Here immunoSEQ multiplex PCR was the method, and the copy in TCRdb shows in-frame clones only, minus some. Here the sample spans about 130,000 clones, around 94% being singletons. The specimen comprised peripheral blood, sampled on day 0 of AZD1222 vaccination. Source of these receptors: an adult in good health. CDR3s include the opening cysteine and the closing phenylalanine or tryptophan. The D gene is left open where the match is weak. Expanded clones are given a class, and other clones once, few, many or no size at all.

TRBJ1-3	TRBV6-5	TRBD1	.	CASTDPGGSGNTIYF	TGTGCCAGCACCGACCCAGGGGGTTCTGGAAACACCATATATTTT
TRBJ2-1	TRBV6-5	.	.	CASNPPGRSVNEQFF	TGTGCCAGCAACCCGCCGGGACGGTCGGTGAATGAGCAGTTCTTC
TRBJ1-5	TRBV19	.	.	CASTTGGTHQPQHF	TGTGCCAGTACCACTGGGGGTACCCATCAGCCCCAGCATTTT
TRBJ2-1	TRBV18	TRBD2	once	CASSPPRLAGGNEQFF	TGTGCCAGCTCACCACCGCGGCTAGCGGGGGGCAATGAGCAGTTCTTC
TRBJ2-7	TRBV11-2	.	once	CASSSYMGQQAHEQYF	TGTGCCAGCAGCTCCTACATGGGGCAACAGGCTCACGAGCAGTACTTC
TRBJ2-7	TRBV9	.	.	CASLEGAYEQYF	TGTGCCAGTTTGGAGGGGGCCTACGAGCAGTACTTC
TRBJ2-2	TRBV19	TRBD2	.	CASSLRLARAGELFF	TGTGCCAGTAGCCTGAGACTAGCGAGGGCCGGGGAGCTGTTTTTT
TRBJ2-1	TRBV27	.	.	CASSPDGPYNEQFF	TGTGCCAGCAGTCCAGACGGACCCTACAATGAGCAGTTCTTC
TRBJ1-2	TRBV7-9	TRBD1	.	CASTYRDRPYYGYTF	TGTGCCAGCACCTACCGGGACAGACCTTACTATGGCTACACCTTC
TRBJ2-5	TRBV2	TRBD2	.	CASKRTSLQTQYF	TGTGCCAGCAAGAGGACTAGCCTGCAGACCCAGTACTTC
TRBJ2-7	TRBV28	.	.	CASTSGQSYEQYF	TGTGCCAGCACCTCGGGACAAAGTTACGAGCAGTACTTC
TRBJ2-7	TRBV7-6	TRBD1	.	CASSSPGTGVYEQYF	TGTGCCAGCAGCTCTCCCGGGACAGGGGTCTACGAGCAGTACTTC
TRBJ1-6	TRBV12-3/TRBV12-4	.	.	CASSLIGDSPLHF	TGTGCCAGCAGCCTCATCGGGGACTCACCCCTCCACTTT
TRBJ2-7	TRBV6-2/TRBV6-3	TRBD2	.	CASSYSSGGGLTYEQYF	TGTGCCAGCAGTTACAGCTCTGGCGGGGGACTAACCTACGAGCAGTACTTC
TRBJ1-1	TRBV5-6	.	few	CASSPLTGATTEAFF	TGTGCCAGCAGCCCCCTCACCGGGGCCACCACTGAAGCTTTCTTT
TRBJ1-2	TRBV28	TRBD1	.	CASRRWTGDIVDGYTF	TGTGCCAGCAGGCGCTGGACAGGGGACATCGTAGATGGCTACACCTTC
TRBJ2-6	TRBV20-1	TRBD2	.	CSASGTSGSGANVLTF	TGCAGTGCTAGTGGGACTAGCGGCTCTGGGGCCAACGTCCTGACTTTC
TRBJ2-7	TRBV5-1	.	.	CASSPTGTSYEQYF	TGCGCCAGCAGCCCAACTGGGACCTCCTACGAGCAGTACTTC
TRBJ2-5	TRBV6-2/TRBV6-3	.	.	CASSYSTLPRIQETQYF	TGTGCCAGCAGTTACTCGACGCTGCCACGTATCCAAGAGACCCAGTACTTC
TRBJ2-3	TRBV9	.	.	CASSVEGSTRTFSDTQYF	TGTGCCAGCAGCGTAGAGGGTTCGACTAGGACTTTCTCAGATACGCAGTATTTT
TRBJ2-3	TRBV5-8	TRBD2	.	CASSLVGRADTQYF	TGTGCCAGCAGCTTGGTCGGGAGGGCCGATACGCAGTATTTT
TRBJ1-4	TRBV28	.	.	CASRQWPGRLFF	TGTGCCAGCAGACAATGGCCAGGGAGACTGTTTTTT